One T cell receptor (beta chain) is described in this entry. Its antigen is unknown. No base quality information exists; no much larger clone differs at one position. The collaborating institutions used their own protocols to collect whole blood in K2EDTA tubes. For TCRbeta analysis, collaborators shipped samples in one of three forms: frozen whole blood, isolated PBMCs, or DNA extracted from either of those sample types. TCRbeta CDR3 regions were amplified from genomic DNA using the immunoSEQ Assay, a bias-controlled multiplex PCR. Processing in the source paper ran as follows. The number of nucleated cells in each sample was estimated by amplification of reference gene primers within the assay. Sequence reads were collapsed and filtered to measure the absolute abundance of every unique TCRbeta CDR3 rearrangement. For each sample, productive Simpson clonality was calculated by taking the square root of Simpson's diversity index across productive rearrangements. Here the immuneACCESS table is served through TCRdb, limited to in-frame sequences with V and J called. Missing clones are a known gap in these copies; in checked studies unresolved V genes cover under half, and the rest lacks a known reason. V, J and clone size are taken as reported in that table, and D and trimming were inferred from the DNA itself. Here the sample has under 200,000 clones; approximately 80% occur a single time. The ten top clones hold less than 3.5% of the sample.

Per the germline V gene, MNHEY is the CDR1 and SVGEGT is the CDR2. The CDR3, cysteine through phenylalanine, is 13 amino acids long. Only the CDR3 DNA is retained, 39 bases long and in frame from the first base. V drops 2 bases and J drops 4 bases, leaving 8 bases in between. The sample is drawn from a study of blood T cell repertoires in COVID-19 (TCRdb year 2020). As for the study more broadly: Samples from collaborators originated in the United States, Italy and Spain and spanned both the acute and convalescent phases of COVID-19. The prospective study material was composed of cDNA or gDNA derived from T cells, B-cell-depleted T cells, or PBMCs. Deeply sampled blood TCRbeta repertoires from subjects exposed to, actively infected with, or recovered from COVID-19 were included in the dataset. The repertoires were released in a freely available public database meant as a resource for research on the immune response to SARS-CoV-2. Samples came from the ongoing ImmuneRACE study (first 160 participants) plus 1,254 subjects from 6 global collaborators. Sample metadata almost always included a de-identified subject ID, COVID-19 status, age in years and sex. Where available, HLA class I and class II types were taken from metadata supplied by the sample provider and were not determined by assay-based typing.

The full study reports these points: The quantity of clinical and demographic metadata differed by source and by participant and was supplied without curation.

This TCR was sampled from a woman aged 55-69 years with acute or convalescent COVID-19. The chain is encoded by TRBV6-2 or TRBV6-3 joined to TRBJ2-5, with the D gene call left open. The sequenced sample consisted of peripheral blood. The base sequence is TGTGCCAGCAGTTACCTAGATGGAGAGACCCAGTACTTC. Its coded protein is CASSYLDGETQYF.